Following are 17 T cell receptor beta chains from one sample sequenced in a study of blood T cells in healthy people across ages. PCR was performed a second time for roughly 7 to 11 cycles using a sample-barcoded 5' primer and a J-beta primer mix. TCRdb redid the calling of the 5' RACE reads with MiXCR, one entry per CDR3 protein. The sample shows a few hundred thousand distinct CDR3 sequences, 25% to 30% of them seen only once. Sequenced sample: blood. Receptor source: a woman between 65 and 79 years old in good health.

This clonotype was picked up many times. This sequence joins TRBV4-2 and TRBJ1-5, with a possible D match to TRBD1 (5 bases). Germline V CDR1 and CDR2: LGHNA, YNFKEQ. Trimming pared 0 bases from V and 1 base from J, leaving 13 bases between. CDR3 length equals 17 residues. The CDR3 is CASSQDQAGLSNQPQHF. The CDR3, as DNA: TGTGCCAGCAGCCAAGATCAGGCGGGGCTGAGCAATCAGCCCCAGCATTTT.

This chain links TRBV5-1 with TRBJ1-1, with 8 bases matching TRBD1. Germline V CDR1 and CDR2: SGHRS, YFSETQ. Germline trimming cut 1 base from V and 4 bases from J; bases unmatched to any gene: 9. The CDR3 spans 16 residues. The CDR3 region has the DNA TGCGCCAGCAGCTTGAGACCAGGGGGCGGAGGCACTGAAGCTTTCTTT. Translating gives CASSLRPGGGGTEAFF.

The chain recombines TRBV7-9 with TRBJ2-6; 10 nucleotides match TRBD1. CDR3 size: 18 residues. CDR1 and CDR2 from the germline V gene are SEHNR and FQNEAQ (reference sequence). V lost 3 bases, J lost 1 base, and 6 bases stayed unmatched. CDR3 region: CASSFPGQGVSGANVLTF. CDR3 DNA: TGTGCCAGCAGCTTCCCCGGACAGGGGGTGTCTGGGGCCAACGTCCTGACTTTC.

Here the CDR3 DNA reads TGTGCCAGCAGTTACTCAACGAGGACAGGGGTCGGGGAGACCCAGTACTTC. Its protein is CASSYSTRTGVGETQYF. This chain connects TRBV6-6 to TRBJ2-1; 9 bases are shared with TRBD1. Near its end, the DNA agrees better with TRBJ2-5, so the J call may be wrong. This CDR3 is 17 amino acids long. Germline assignment: CDR1 MNHNY and CDR2 SVGAGI (reference sequence).

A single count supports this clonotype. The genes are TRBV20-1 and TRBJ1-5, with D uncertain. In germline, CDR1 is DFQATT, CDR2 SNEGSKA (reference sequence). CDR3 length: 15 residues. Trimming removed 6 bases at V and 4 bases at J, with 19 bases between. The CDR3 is CSATEIFSPNQPQHF. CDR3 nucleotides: TGCAGTGCCACAGAGATCTTCTCCCCAAATCAGCCCCAGCATTTT.

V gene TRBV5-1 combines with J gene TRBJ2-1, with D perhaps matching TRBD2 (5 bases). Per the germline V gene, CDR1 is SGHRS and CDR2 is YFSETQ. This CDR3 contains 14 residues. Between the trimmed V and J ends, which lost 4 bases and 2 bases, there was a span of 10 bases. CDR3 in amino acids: CASSEGNTYNEQFF. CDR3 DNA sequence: TGCGCCAGCAGCGAGGGCAACACCTACAATGAGCAGTTCTTC.

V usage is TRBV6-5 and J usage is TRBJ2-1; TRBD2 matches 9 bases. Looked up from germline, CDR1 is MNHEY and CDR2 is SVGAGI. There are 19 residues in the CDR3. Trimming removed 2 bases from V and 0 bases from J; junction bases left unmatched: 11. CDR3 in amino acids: CASSYLSGGFSGSYNEQFF. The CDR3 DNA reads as TGTGCCAGCAGTTACCTTAGCGGGGGATTTTCGGGCTCCTACAATGAGCAGTTCTTC.

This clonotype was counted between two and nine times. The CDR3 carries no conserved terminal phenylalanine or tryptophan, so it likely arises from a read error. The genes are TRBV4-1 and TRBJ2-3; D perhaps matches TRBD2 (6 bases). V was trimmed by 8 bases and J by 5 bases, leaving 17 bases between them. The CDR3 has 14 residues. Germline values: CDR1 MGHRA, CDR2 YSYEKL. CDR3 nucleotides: TGCGCCAGCCAGGGAGGCCCACGGGGAGATACGCAGTATCTT. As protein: CASQGGPRGDTQYL.

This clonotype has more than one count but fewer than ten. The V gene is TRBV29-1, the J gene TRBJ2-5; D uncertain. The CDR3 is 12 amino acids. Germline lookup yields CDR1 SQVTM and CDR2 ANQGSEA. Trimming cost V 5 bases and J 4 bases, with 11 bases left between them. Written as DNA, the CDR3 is TGCAGCGTTTACATCCTCGGAGAGACCCAGTACTTC. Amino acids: CSVYILGETQYF.

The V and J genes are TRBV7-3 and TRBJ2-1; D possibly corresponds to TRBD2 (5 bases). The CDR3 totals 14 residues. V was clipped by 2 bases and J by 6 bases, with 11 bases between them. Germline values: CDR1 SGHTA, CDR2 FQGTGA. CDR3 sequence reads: CASSLHGETNEQFF. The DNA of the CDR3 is TGTGCCAGCAGCTTACACGGGGAGACCAATGAGCAGTTCTTC.

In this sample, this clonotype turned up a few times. This chain's CDR3 is CASSSGTGTLREQFF. The CDR3 DNA reads as TGCGCCAGCAGTTCCGGGACAGGAACCCTTAGGGAGCAGTTCTTC. This chain uses TRBV5-1 with TRBJ2-1, with 8 bases lining up with TRBD1. The trim removed 5 bases at V and 10 bases at J, leaving 14 bases unmatched. The germline CDR1 and CDR2 sequences are SGHRS and YFSETQ. The CDR3 totals 15 residues.

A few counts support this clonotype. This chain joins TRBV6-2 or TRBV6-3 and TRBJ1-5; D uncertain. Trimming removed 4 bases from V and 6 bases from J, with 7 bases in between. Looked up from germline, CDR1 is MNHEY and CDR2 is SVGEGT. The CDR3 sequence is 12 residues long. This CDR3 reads CASSSNLQPQHF. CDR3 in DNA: TGTGCCAGCAGTTCGAACCTTCAGCCCCAGCATTTT.

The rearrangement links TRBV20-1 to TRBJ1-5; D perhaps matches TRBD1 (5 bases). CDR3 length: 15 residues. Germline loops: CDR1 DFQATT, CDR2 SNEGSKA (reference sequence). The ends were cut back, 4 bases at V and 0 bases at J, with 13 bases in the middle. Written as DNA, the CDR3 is TGCAGTGCTATCGAGTGGGGGGTTAGCAATCAGCCCCAGCATTTT. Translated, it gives CSAIEWGVSNQPQHF.

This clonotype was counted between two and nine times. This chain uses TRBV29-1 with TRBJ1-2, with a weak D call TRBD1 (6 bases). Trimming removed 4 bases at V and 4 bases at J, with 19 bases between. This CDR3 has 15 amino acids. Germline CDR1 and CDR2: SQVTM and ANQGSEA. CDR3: CSVGLPATGSYGYTF. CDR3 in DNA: TGCAGCGTTGGTCTTCCAGCCACAGGGAGCTATGGCTACACCTTC.

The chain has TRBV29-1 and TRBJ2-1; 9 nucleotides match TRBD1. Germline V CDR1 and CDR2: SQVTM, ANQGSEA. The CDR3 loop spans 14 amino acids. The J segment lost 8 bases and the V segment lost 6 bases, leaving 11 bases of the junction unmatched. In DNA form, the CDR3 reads TGCAGCGTACGTCCGGGACAGGGTTTCCATGAGCAGTTCTTC. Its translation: CSVRPGQGFHEQFF.

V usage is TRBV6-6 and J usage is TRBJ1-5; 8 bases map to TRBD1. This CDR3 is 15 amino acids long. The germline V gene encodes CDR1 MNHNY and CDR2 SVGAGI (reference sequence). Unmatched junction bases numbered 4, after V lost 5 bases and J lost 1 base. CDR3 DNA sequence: TGTGCCAGCAGTAGACAGGGGCTCAGCAATCAGCCCCAGCATTTT. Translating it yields CASSRQGLSNQPQHF.

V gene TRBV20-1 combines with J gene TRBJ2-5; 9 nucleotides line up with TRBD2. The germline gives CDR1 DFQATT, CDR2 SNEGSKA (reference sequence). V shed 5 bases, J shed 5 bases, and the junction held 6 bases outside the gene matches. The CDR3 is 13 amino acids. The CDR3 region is CSALRGGQETQYF. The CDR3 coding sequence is TGCAGTGCTCTGCGGGGGGGCCAGGAGACCCAGTACTTC.